This T cell receptor (beta chain) was identified during a study of shared clonotypes between healthy human individuals. Study-wide context: In total, the donors were a couple of women and a few men aged 18 to 49. Per donor, three plates held CD4 naive cells, three held CD4 memory, two held CD8 naive and one held CD8 memory. Overall study results and limits: Deeper or shallower sequencing was expected to change how clonotypes are shared among donors.

With respect to this clone: Its antigen is currently unknown.

Per the authors' pipeline: Owing to the provision of junction-only sequences devoid of quality scores by immunoSEQ, filtering differed. Data came from immunoSEQ multiplex PCR; TCRdb stores just in-frame clones and leaves some out. The V and J calls and clone size come from that table; D and trimming were worked out from the DNA. The sample contains around 510,000 clones, about 96% of which appear only once. In germline, CDR1 is SGHAT, CDR2 FQNNGV. Losses at the gene ends were 5 bases for V and 6 bases for J; bases not matched to a gene: 7. The CDR3 loop spans 16 amino acids. The V and J genes are TRBV11-2 and TRBJ2-2; 12 positions agree with TRBD2. The specimen was naive CD4+ T cells sorted from blood. Described subset: CD45RA+ positively selected. This TCR was sampled from a woman aged 25 to 39 in good health. CDR3 bases: TGTGCCAGCAGCCGGATACTAGCGGGAGGCCCCGGGGAGCTGTTTTTT. This sequence encodes CASSRILAGGPGELFF. The complete variable domain, with remaining parts taken from reference TRBV11-2 and TRBJ2-2, reads EAGVAQSPRYKIIEKRQSVAFWCNPISGHATLYWYQQILGQGPKLLIQFQNNGVVDDSQLPKDRFSAERLKGVDSTLKIQPAKLEDSAVYLCASSRILAGGPGELFFGEGSRLTVL.